These 22 T cell receptor beta chains were all obtained from the same sample, sequenced in a study of monozygotic twins with inflammatory bowel disease. Following a re-call of the 5' RACE reads, TCRdb has one entry per CDR3 protein and lacks DNA. Here the sample table reports about 300,000 distinct CDR3 sequences. The sample was blood. Source of these receptors: a human donor with ulcerative colitis or Crohn's disease, or a healthy co-twin of an affected twin (not recorded which).

This sequence joins TRBV24-1 and TRBJ2-5. The CDR3 covers 14 residues. Germline V lookup: CDR1 KGHDR, CDR2 SFDVKD. The CDR3 sequence is CATSDLGHKETQYF.

The rearrangement links TRBV5-1 to TRBJ2-7; the TCRdb D gene call, TRBD1, has no DNA to confirm it. Germline assignment: CDR1 SGHRS and CDR2 YFSETQ. CDR3 size: 15 residues. The CDR3 loop is CASSAFRDRFYEQYF.

This chain uses TRBV7-2 with TRBJ2-3. Germline V lookup: CDR1 SGHTA, CDR2 FQGNSA. The CDR3 is 13 amino acids. CDR3 sequence reads: CASSLAWTDTQYF.

V usage is TRBV27 and J usage is TRBJ2-5; the TRBD1 assignment by TCRdb is unverifiable without DNA. This CDR3 has 12 residues. Per the germline V gene, CDR1 is MNHEY and CDR2 is SMNVEV (reference sequence). The CDR3 sequence: CASSRLQGSQYF.

The chain combines TRBV6-1 with TRBJ2-5; lacking DNA, the TRBD1 call made by TCRdb goes unchecked. The V gene's germline CDR1 is MNHNS and CDR2 SASEGT. The CDR3 has 14 amino acids. The CDR3 spells CASRPEGGRETQYF.

The J gene is TRBJ1-4, the V gene TRBV12-3 or TRBV12-4. This CDR3 is 15 amino acids long. This chain's CDR3 is CASSPRLGENEKLFF.

The rearrangement links TRBV28 to TRBJ1-5; TCRdb outputs TRBD1, but without DNA this stays unchecked. The germline V gene has CDR1 MDHEN and CDR2 SYDVKM. CDR3 length equals 18 residues. CDR3 amino acids: CASSPPGQGATSNQPQHF.

The chain uses TRBV20-1 and TRBJ1-5; TCRdb's D gene call, TRBD1, goes unchecked for lack of DNA. Germline V gives CDR1 DFQATT, CDR2 SNEGSKA (reference sequence). This CDR3 spans 13 amino acids. CDR3 sequence: CSAETGPNQPQHF.

J is TRBJ1-4 and V is TRBV5-6; TCRdb gives TRBD1 as the D gene, but with no DNA this cannot be confirmed. CDR1 and CDR2 from the germline V gene are SGHDT and YYEEEE. The CDR3 runs to 14 residues. CDR3 region: CASSLAYRREKLFF.

This sequence joins TRBV10-3 and TRBJ2-7; absent DNA, TCRdb's TRBD1 call cannot be checked. CDR1 is ENHRY and CDR2 is SYGVKD in the germline V gene. CDR3 length: 14 residues. CDR3 amino acids: CAFTSWDSEYEQYF.

V is TRBV7-2 and J is TRBJ1-2; TCRdb's D gene call, TRBD1, goes unchecked for lack of DNA. This CDR3 is 18 amino acids long. Germline lookup yields CDR1 SGHTA and CDR2 FQGNSA. CDR3 amino acids: CASSLAQFRGRSNYGYTF.

J is TRBJ2-7 and V is TRBV12-3 or TRBV12-4. The CDR3 spans 14 residues. CDR3 amino acids: CASSFSRPAYEQYF.

The V and J genes are TRBV28 and TRBJ2-5; TCRdb's assignment of TRBD2 cannot be checked, as there is no DNA. From germline, CDR1 is MDHEN and CDR2 SYDVKM. The CDR3 has 16 amino acids. This chain's CDR3 is CASSFPRLAGQETQYF.

The V and J genes are TRBV5-1 and TRBJ2-3; TCRdb's D gene call, TRBD2, goes unchecked for lack of DNA. CDR1 is SGHRS and CDR2 is YFSETQ in the germline V gene. CDR3 length equals 15 residues. CDR3 loop: CASSWGLAGADTQYF.

J is TRBJ2-7 and V is TRBV12-3 or TRBV12-4; TCRdb gives TRBD2 as the D gene, but with no DNA this cannot be confirmed. This CDR3 has 17 amino acids. This chain's CDR3 is CASSPGAGLPDSYEQYF.

The chain recombines TRBV4-3 with TRBJ2-5; TCRdb's D call, TRBD1, is unchecked because there is no DNA. The CDR3 runs to 18 residues. Germline V gene lookup returns CDR1 LGHNA and CDR2 YSLEER. CDR3 residues: CASSQDRSGGHLRWTQYF.

The chain links TRBV5-1 to TRBJ2-3; TCRdb names TRBD2, which stays unverified in the absence of DNA. The CDR3 sequence is 15 residues long. The germline V gene encodes CDR1 SGHRS and CDR2 YFSETQ. This chain's CDR3 is CASSSSSEVTDTQYF.

The rearrangement joins TRBV7-8 to TRBJ2-5; TCRdb returns TRBD1, unconfirmable since there is no DNA. The V gene's germline CDR1 is SGHVS and CDR2 FQNEAQ. This CDR3 spans 14 amino acids. CDR3 in amino acids: CASSLVYREQTQYF.

The chain couples TRBV6-6 to TRBJ1-2; the TRBD1 assignment by TCRdb is unverifiable without DNA. Germline CDR1 is MNHNY and CDR2 is SVGAGI (reference sequence). The CDR3 contains 14 residues. The CDR3 region is CASRPTGAYYGYTF.

The chain has TRBV12-3 or TRBV12-4 and TRBJ2-3; TCRdb calls TRBD1, which cannot be checked without DNA. The CDR3 is made up of 18 amino acids. The CDR3: CASSLGPVGRGAADTQYF.

The rearrangement links TRBV6-1 to TRBJ1-2. Germline V gene data show CDR1 as MNHNS and CDR2 as SASEGT. This CDR3 has 17 amino acids. CDR3 residues: CASSLLGSLAANYGYTF.

V is TRBV5-1 and J is TRBJ1-4. The germline gives CDR1 SGHRS, CDR2 YFSETQ. The CDR3 has 17 amino acids. This chain's CDR3 is CASSLSGPRATNEKLFF.